These 32 T cell receptor beta chains were all obtained from the same sample, sequenced in a study of T cell repertoires in cytomegalovirus infection. TCRdb re-called the reads through MiXCR, storing one row per CDR3 protein. The table records approximately 600,000 distinct CDR3 sequences, 35% to 50% of them present only once. Their antigens are not known. The material sequenced was cultured PBMCs, taken from culture after CMV antigen stimulation. Receptors were obtained from a human donor in good health (CMV status not recorded). Some clones in this sample may be carry-over from other donors' samples.

The rearrangement links TRBV4-3 to TRBJ1-5; tentative D call: TRBD1 (6 bases). The germline V gene has CDR1 LGHNA and CDR2 YSLEER. The CDR3 spans 15 residues. V was shortened by 4 bases and J by 1 base, with 11 bases between the two germline ends. CDR3 in amino acids: CASSRTQGSNQPQHF. CDR3 bases: TGCGCCAGCAGCCGCACTCAGGGGAGCAATCAGCCCCAGCATTTT.

This clonotype was found a few times. V usage is TRBV7-9 and J usage is TRBJ2-1, with D possibly TRBD2 on 6 matching bases. V was cut by 5 bases and J by 4 bases, with 15 bases left in between. The germline gives CDR1 SEHNR, CDR2 FQNEAQ (reference sequence). The CDR3 has 15 residues. This chain's CDR3 is CASSPRDWVYNEQFF. In DNA form, the CDR3 reads TGTGCCAGCAGCCCCCGGGACTGGGTTTACAATGAGCAGTTCTTC.

The chain combines TRBV3-1 with TRBJ2-4; D gene ambiguous. Germline assignment: CDR1 LGHDT and CDR2 YNNKEL (reference sequence). V was shortened by 4 bases and J by 9 bases, with 13 bases between the two germline ends. This CDR3 spans 13 amino acids. CDR3 sequence: CASSLRLVGIQYF. In nucleotides, the CDR3 is TGTGCCAGCAGCCTCCGGCTAGTTGGCATTCAGTACTTC.

This clonotype came up a few times. V is TRBV12-3 or TRBV12-4 and J is TRBJ1-1, with D perhaps matching TRBD1 (6 bases). Between the trimmed V and J ends, which lost 3 bases and 11 bases, there was a span of 19 bases. The CDR3 loop spans 14 amino acids. CDR3 residues: CASSLGAGGARAFF. The CDR3 DNA reads TGTGCCAGCAGTTTGGGGGCGGGGGGCGCGAGGGCTTTCTTT.

The chain has TRBV5-6 and TRBJ1-2; 7 nucleotides line up with TRBD1. This CDR3 is built from 16 residues. Germline lookup yields CDR1 SGHDT and CDR2 YYEEEE. Trimming took 2 bases from V and 4 from J; bases not matched to a gene: 11. DNA of the CDR3: TGTGCCAGCAGCTTCGGGACAGCACACTTTAGCTATGGCTACACCTTC. Protein: CASSFGTAHFSYGYTF.

This clonotype is a singleton in its sample. The genes are TRBV2 and TRBJ2-2, with a possible D match to TRBD1 (6 bases). Germline CDR1 and CDR2: SNHLY and FYNNEI. V gave up 6 bases and J gave up 5 bases, with 10 bases separating them. The CDR3 covers 13 residues. The CDR3 here is CASRSQGTGELFF. In nucleotides, the CDR3 is TGTGCCAGCAGGTCACAGGGAACCGGGGAGCTGTTTTTT. Supplemented by reference TRBV2 and TRBJ2-2, the full variable domain reads EPEVTQTPSHQVTQMGQEVILRCVPISNHLYFYWYRQILGQKVEFLVSFYNNEISEKSEIFDDQFSVERPDGSNFTLKIRSTKLEDSAMYFCASRSQGTGELFFGEGSRLTVL.

The rearrangement links TRBV2 to TRBJ1-6; TRBD1 is a possible D gene (5 bases). V lost 5 bases and J 3 bases, leaving 14 bases between the germline ends. The CDR3 length is 16 residues. CDR1 is SNHLY and CDR2 is FYNNEI in the germline V gene. CDR3 DNA: TGTGCCAGCAGTCTGGGGGAAGGGATCTATAATTCACCCCTCCACTTT. This codes for CASSLGEGIYNSPLHF.

DNA for the CDR3: TGCAGCGTGGCCACCCAGAGCAGATCCTACGAGCAGTACTTC. Protein sequence: CSVATQSRSYEQYF. The genes are TRBV29-1 and TRBJ2-7, with no clear D. CDR1 is SQVTM and CDR2 is ANQGSEA in the germline V gene. The CDR3 is made up of 14 amino acids. With 6 bases removed from V and 1 base from J, the gap between germline ends came to 16 bases.

The gene calls are TRBV7-8 and TRBJ2-1; 10 bases are a match to TRBD2. CDR3 length: 15 amino acids. After removal of 0 bases from V and 5 bases from J, the junction contained 1 base not matched to a gene. CDR1 and CDR2 from the germline V gene are SGHVS and FQNEAQ. CDR3 residues: CASSLATSGNNEQFF. As DNA, the CDR3 is TGTGCCAGCAGCTTAGCAACTAGCGGGAACAATGAGCAGTTCTTC.

This clonotype has a handful of counts. The rearrangement joins TRBV19 to TRBJ1-1, with D uncertain. The CDR3 extends over 11 amino acids. CDR1 is LNHDA and CDR2 is SQIVND in the germline V gene (reference sequence). V shed 4 bases and J shed 9 bases, with 9 bases lying between them. The CDR3 protein is CASSTNEQAFF. In DNA, the CDR3 is TGTGCCAGTAGTACTAATGAGCAAGCTTTCTTT.

Only one count was recorded for this clonotype. This rearrangement joins TRBV20-1 to TRBJ1-5; D is ambiguous. Germline loops: CDR1 DFQATT, CDR2 SNEGSKA (reference sequence). Trimming cost V 5 bases and J 9 bases, with 20 bases left between them. The CDR3 is made up of 14 amino acids. For the CDR3, the DNA is TGCAGTGCTGGCCGGGAGGGTGCCGAATGGCCCCAGCATTTT. This codes for CSAGREGAEWPQHF.

This clonotype was counted a few times. This chain connects TRBV6-1 to TRBJ1-1, with D possibly TRBD1 on 5 matching bases. Germline CDR1 MNHNS, CDR2 SASEGT. This CDR3 is built from 12 residues. Trimming shortened V by 7 bases and J by 11 bases, and 17 bases separated the two germline ends. The CDR3 DNA is TGTGCCAGCATGGGTTGGCCGTCAGGGGCTTTCTTT. Amino acids: CASMGWPSGAFF.

This clonotype has just a few counts. The chain joins TRBV7-2 to TRBJ2-7; TRBD2 matches 8 bases. The trim removed 1 base at V and 6 bases at J, leaving 8 bases unmatched. This CDR3 spans 15 amino acids. Germline-derived CDR1 and CDR2 are SGHTA and FQGNSA. This chain's CDR3 is CASSLGSGGEGEQYF. The CDR3 nucleotides are TGTGCCAGCAGCTTAGGGAGCGGGGGCGAGGGCGAGCAGTACTTC. Together with reference TRBV7-2 and TRBJ2-7, the CDR3 gives the full variable domain: GAGVSQSPSNKVTEKGKDVELRCDPISGHTALYWYRQSLGQGLEFLIYFQGNSAPDKSGLPSDRFSAERTGGSVSTLTIQRTQQEDSAVYLCASSLGSGGEGEQYFGPGTRLTVT.

This chain links TRBV27 with TRBJ1-1; D is unresolved. Germline CDR1 and CDR2: MNHEY and SMNVEV (reference sequence). Trimming stripped 1 base from V and 1 base from J, with 19 bases between. The length of the CDR3 is 18 residues. The CDR3 DNA follows: TGTGCCAGCAGTTTATTCTACAAGGATTGGGAAGCGAACACTGAAGCTTTCTTT. Translation gives CASSLFYKDWEANTEAFF.

This clonotype was observed many times. The chain joins TRBV6-6 to TRBJ2-7; D is possibly TRBD1 (7 bases). Germline-derived CDR1 and CDR2 are MNHNY and SVGAGI (reference sequence). V was clipped by 5 bases and J by 2 bases, with 16 bases between them. This CDR3 has 15 residues. CDR3 in amino acids: CASSPAGQTTYEQYF. CDR3 in DNA: TGTGCCAGCAGTCCGGCGGGACAGACTACCTACGAGCAGTACTTC.

The V gene is TRBV7-2, the J gene TRBJ2-2, with D uncertain. The V and J ends lost 1 base and 2 bases respectively, with 5 bases between them. The CDR3 spans 14 residues. Germline-derived CDR1 and CDR2 are SGHTA and FQGNSA. Here the CDR3 DNA reads TGTGCCAGCAGCTTAGAGGTTAACACCGGGGAGCTGTTTTTT. It translates to CASSLEVNTGELFF.

The chain carries TRBV5-6 and TRBJ1-2; 7 bases align to TRBD1. The CDR3 loop spans 15 amino acids. V dropped 4 bases and J dropped 2; count of bases not matched to a gene: 8. Germline lookup yields CDR1 SGHDT and CDR2 YYEEEE. DNA of the CDR3: TGTGCCAGCAGCGACAGCAGACAGGGCAACTATGGCTACACCTTC. It encodes CASSDSRQGNYGYTF.

The gene calls are TRBV7-9 and TRBJ2-3; D gene uncertain. The CDR3 runs 13 residues. The germline V gene encodes CDR1 SEHNR and CDR2 FQNEAQ (reference sequence). V lost 5 bases and J lost 7, with 13 bases in between. DNA of the CDR3: TGTGCCAGCAGCCCCCCAGTGGGAAATACGCAGTATTTT. Amino acid sequence: CASSPPVGNTQYF.

This clonotype has a handful of counts. The rearrangement links TRBV7-2 to TRBJ1-5; D unclear. Trimming left V 0 bases short and J 0 bases short, with 6 bases between. The germline CDR1 and CDR2 sequences are SGHTA and FQGNSA. The CDR3 sequence is 15 residues long. This CDR3 is CASSLAQFSNQPQHF. CDR3 coding DNA: TGTGCCAGCAGCTTAGCACAGTTTAGCAATCAGCCCCAGCATTTT.

This clonotype has just a few counts. The gene calls are TRBV7-8 and TRBJ2-7; 9 bases map to TRBD2. This CDR3 comprises 16 residues. The V gene end was trimmed by 2 bases and the J gene end by 0 bases; junction bases not matched to a gene: 5. CDR1 and CDR2 (germline): SGHVS, FQNEAQ. In DNA, the CDR3 is TGTGCCAGCAGCTTAAAGACTAGCGGCAACTCCTACGAGCAGTACTTC. It codes for CASSLKTSGNSYEQYF.

V and J are TRBV19 and TRBJ1-4, with 9 bases fitting TRBD1. Trimming cost V 3 bases and J 8 bases; bases outside gene matches: 4. This CDR3 spans 14 amino acids. The germline CDR1 and CDR2 sequences are LNHDA and SQIVND (reference sequence). The CDR3 sequence: CASSMGTGNEKLFF. CDR3 nucleotide sequence: TGTGCCAGTAGTATGGGGACAGGGAACGAAAAACTGTTTTTT.

This clonotype has more than one count but fewer than ten. The chain is built from TRBV7-4 and TRBJ1-5; no definite D call. CDR3 length: 15 residues. Germline-derived CDR1 and CDR2 are SGHVT and SQSDAQ. Trimming stripped 7 bases from V and 2 bases from J, with 15 bases between. The CDR3 is CASTPYGQGNQPQHF. In DNA form, the CDR3 reads TGTGCCAGCACCCCTTACGGGCAAGGCAATCAGCCCCAGCATTTT.

The rearrangement joins TRBV4-1 to TRBJ2-2, with D perhaps assigned TRBD1 or TRBD2 (6 bases each). Trimming removed 5 bases at V and 6 bases at J, with 16 bases between. The CDR3 is 15 amino acids. CDR1 is MGHRA, CDR2 YSYEKL, per germline. In DNA, the CDR3 is TGCGCCAGCAGCTCCTTCGGTAGGGGGGCCGGGGAGCTGTTTTTT. It translates to CASSSFGRGAGELFF.

This clonotype has just a few counts. V gene TRBV20-1 combines with J gene TRBJ1-2; 12 nucleotides align to TRBD1. This CDR3 region has 15 residues. CDR1 DFQATT and CDR2 SNEGSKA come from the germline V gene (reference sequence). The V and J ends lost 6 bases and 3 bases, in that order; junction bases with no gene match: 8. CDR3 sequence (DNA): TGCAGTGCACCAGGGACAGGGGGCGTTCACTATGGCTACACCTTC. Translating it yields CSAPGTGGVHYGYTF.

This clonotype was seen more than once but under ten times. The chain combines TRBV28 with TRBJ2-3; D ambiguous. Germline CDR1 reads MDHEN; CDR2 reads SYDVKM. This CDR3 is 12 amino acids long. Trimming removed 9 bases at V and 4 bases at J, with 11 bases between. The CDR3 protein is CASQVVPDTQYF. CDR3 DNA sequence: TGTGCCAGTCAGGTAGTCCCAGATACGCAGTATTTT. The full variable domain, its missing parts supplied by reference TRBV28 and TRBJ2-3, is DVKVTQSSRYLVKRTGEKVFLECVQDMDHENMFWYRQDPGLGLRLIYFSYDVKMKEKGDIPEGYSVSREKKERFSLILESASTNQTSMYLCASQVVPDTQYFGPGTRLTVL.

The table lists this clonotype with a count of one. The rearrangement joins TRBV7-2 to TRBJ2-5; D remains ambiguous. CDR3 size: 15 residues. The V end lost 2 bases, the J end lost 2 bases, and 12 bases lay between the germline ends. Germline assignment: CDR1 SGHTA and CDR2 FQGNSA. CDR3 region: CASSLSGTLQETQYF. CDR3 sequence (DNA): TGTGCCAGCAGCTTATCCGGTACACTTCAAGAGACCCAGTACTTC.

The chain has TRBV5-4 and TRBJ2-7; 9 nucleotides agree with TRBD1. The germline gives CDR1 SGHNT, CDR2 YYREEE (reference sequence). The CDR3 length is 14 residues. V trimming: 4 bases; J trimming: 5 bases; junction bases outside the gene matches: 7. The CDR3 region is CASSPWTGDHEQYF. The CDR3 DNA reads TGTGCCAGCAGCCCCTGGACAGGGGATCACGAGCAGTACTTC.

The V and J genes are TRBV7-2 and TRBJ1-4, with 10 nucleotides matching TRBD1. The CDR3 is 14 amino acids. The V segment lost 5 bases and the J segment 8 bases; nucleotides outside the gene matches: 5. Germline V gene sequence: CDR1 SGHTA, CDR2 FQGNSA. CDR3 in DNA: TGTGCCAGCAGCCCGACAGGGGGCGTCGAAAAACTGTTTTTT. This translates into CASSPTGGVEKLFF.

This clonotype was counted many times. V gene TRBV7-8 combines with J gene TRBJ2-3; D not certain. Trimming removed 1 base at V and 8 bases at J, with 10 bases between. Germline values: CDR1 SGHVS, CDR2 FQNEAQ. The length of the CDR3 is 13 residues. CDR3 protein: CASSLEEAATQYF. The DNA for the CDR3 is TGTGCCAGCAGCTTAGAAGAGGCTGCTACGCAGTATTTT.

This clonotype is deemed medium-sized (0.01 to 0.1%). The rearrangement uses TRBV7-9 and TRBJ1-6, with 7 positions matching TRBD1. With 5 bases clipped from V and 1 base from J, the junction kept 2 bases outside the gene matches. Germline-derived CDR1 and CDR2 are SEHNR and FQNEAQ (reference sequence). The CDR3 covers 15 residues. CDR3 bases: TGTGCCAGCAGCCTACAGGGGTCCTATAATTCACCCCTCCACTTT. Its protein is CASSLQGSYNSPLHF. The entire variable domain, with the rest obtained from reference TRBV7-9 and TRBJ1-6, is as follows: DTGVSQNPRHKITKRGQNVTFRCDPISEHNRLYWYRQTLGQGPEFLTYFQNEAQLEKSRLLSDRFSAERPKGSFSTLEIQRTEQGDSAMYLCASSLQGSYNSPLHFGNGTRLTVT.

This clonotype showed up just once. The chain links TRBV5-1 to TRBJ1-1; possible D gene TRBD1, 5 bases. The CDR3 runs 14 residues. V was shortened by 2 bases and J by 4 bases, with 12 bases between the two germline ends. The germline V gene has CDR1 SGHRS and CDR2 YFSETQ. The CDR3 here is CASSFRGSATEAFF. DNA for the CDR3: TGCGCCAGCAGCTTTAGGGGTTCGGCCACTGAAGCTTTCTTT.

This clonotype was found a few times. The rearrangement links TRBV6-5 to TRBJ2-3, with 8 bases matching TRBD1. Losses at the gene ends were 8 bases for V and 0 bases for J; bases not matched to a gene: 7. This CDR3 comprises 15 residues. Germline CDR1 and CDR2: MNHEY and SVGAGI. CDR3 region: CASGVGTGSTDTQYF. In nucleotides, the CDR3 is TGTGCCAGCGGGGTTGGGACAGGCAGCACAGATACGCAGTATTTT.